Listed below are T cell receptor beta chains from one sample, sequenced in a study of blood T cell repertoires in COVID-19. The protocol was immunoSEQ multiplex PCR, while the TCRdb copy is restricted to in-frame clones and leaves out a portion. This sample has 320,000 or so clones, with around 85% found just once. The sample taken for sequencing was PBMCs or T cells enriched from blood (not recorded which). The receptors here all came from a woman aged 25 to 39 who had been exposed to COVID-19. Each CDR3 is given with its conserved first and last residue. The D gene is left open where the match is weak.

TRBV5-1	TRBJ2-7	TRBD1	CASSLGDRRDF	TGCGCCAGCAGCTTGGGGGACAGGCGAGACTTC
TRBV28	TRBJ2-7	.	CASSLTRLHYEQYF	TGTGCCAGCAGTTTGACTCGTCTTCACTACGAGCAGTACTTC
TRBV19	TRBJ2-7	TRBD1	CASTWTGSYEQYF	TGTGCCAGTACGTGGACAGGGTCCTACGAGCAGTACTTC
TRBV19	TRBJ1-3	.	CASSIKRQLSSGNTIYF	TGTGCCAGTAGTATAAAGCGACAGCTGAGCTCTGGAAACACCATATATTTT
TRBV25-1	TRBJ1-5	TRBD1	CASSLQGAGQPQHF	TGTGCCAGCAGCTTACAGGGGGCAGGGCAGCCCCAGCATTTT
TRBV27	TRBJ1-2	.	CASSFSPSHGYTF	TGTGCCAGCAGTTTTAGTCCCTCCCATGGCTACACCTTC
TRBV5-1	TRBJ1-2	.	CASLGIGDHGYTF	TGCGCCAGCCTCGGTATAGGGGATCATGGCTACACCTTC
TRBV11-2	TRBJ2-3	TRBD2	CASSLLGAGGYTDTQYF	TGTGCCAGCAGCTTATTAGGAGCGGGGGGCTACACAGATACGCAGTATTTT
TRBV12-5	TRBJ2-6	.	CASGLVHGSSGANVLTF	TGTGCTAGTGGTTTGGTCCACGGGTCCTCTGGGGCCAACGTCCTGACTTTC
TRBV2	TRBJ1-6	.	CASSDRVDNSPLHF	TGTGCCAGCAGTGACAGGGTTGATAATTCACCCCTCCACTTT
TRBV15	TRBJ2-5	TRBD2	CATSRVRTSVETQYF	TGTGCCACCAGCAGAGTAAGGACTAGTGTTGAGACCCAGTACTTC
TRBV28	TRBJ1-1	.	CASSTNTEAFF	TGTGCCAGCAGTACAAACACTGAAGCTTTCTTT